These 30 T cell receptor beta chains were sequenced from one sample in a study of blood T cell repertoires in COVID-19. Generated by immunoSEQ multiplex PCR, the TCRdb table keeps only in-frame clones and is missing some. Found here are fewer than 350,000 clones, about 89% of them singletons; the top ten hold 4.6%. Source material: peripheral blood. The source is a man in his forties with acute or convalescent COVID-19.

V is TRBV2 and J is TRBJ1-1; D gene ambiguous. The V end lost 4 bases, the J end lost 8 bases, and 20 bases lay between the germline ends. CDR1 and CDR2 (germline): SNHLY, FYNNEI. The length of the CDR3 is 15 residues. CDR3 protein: CASSVFNVGETEAFF. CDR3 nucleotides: TGTGCCAGCAGTGTCTTTAATGTCGGGGAGACAGAAGCTTTCTTT.

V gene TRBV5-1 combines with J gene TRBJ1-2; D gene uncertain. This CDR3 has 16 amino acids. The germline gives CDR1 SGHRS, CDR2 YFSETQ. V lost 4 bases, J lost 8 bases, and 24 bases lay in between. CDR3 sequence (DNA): TGCGCCAGCAGCCCGGGTGATGTTCGGGGAATTGGCGGCTACACCTTC. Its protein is CASSPGDVRGIGGYTF.

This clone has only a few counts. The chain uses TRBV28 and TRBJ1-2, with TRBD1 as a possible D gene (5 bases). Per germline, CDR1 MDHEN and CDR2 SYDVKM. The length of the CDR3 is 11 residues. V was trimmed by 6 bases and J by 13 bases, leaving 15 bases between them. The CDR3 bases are TGTGCCAGCAGCCCCGGGACTTCTCCCACCTTC. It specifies CASSPGTSPTF.

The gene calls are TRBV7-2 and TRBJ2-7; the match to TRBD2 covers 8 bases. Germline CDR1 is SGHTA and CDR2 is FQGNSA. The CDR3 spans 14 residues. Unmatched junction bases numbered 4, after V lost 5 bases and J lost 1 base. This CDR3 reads CASSPAGVSYEQYF. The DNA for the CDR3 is TGTGCCAGCAGCCCAGCGGGGGTTTCCTACGAGCAGTACTTC.

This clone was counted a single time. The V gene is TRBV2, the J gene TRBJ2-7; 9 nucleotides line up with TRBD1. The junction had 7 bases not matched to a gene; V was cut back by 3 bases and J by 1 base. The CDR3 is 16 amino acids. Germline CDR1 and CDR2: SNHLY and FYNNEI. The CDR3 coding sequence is TGTGCCAGCAGTGATATAATAGGACAGGGGTCCTACGAGCAGTACTTC. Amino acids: CASSDIIGQGSYEQYF. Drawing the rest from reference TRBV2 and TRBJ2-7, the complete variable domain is EPEVTQTPSHQVTQMGQEVILRCVPISNHLYFYWYRQILGQKVEFLVSFYNNEISEKSEIFDDQFSVERPDGSNFTLKIRSTKLEDSAMYFCASSDIIGQGSYEQYFGPGTRLTVT.

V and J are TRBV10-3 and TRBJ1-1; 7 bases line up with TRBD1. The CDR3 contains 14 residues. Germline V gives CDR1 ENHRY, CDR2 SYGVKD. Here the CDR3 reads CAARGTSEGTEAFF. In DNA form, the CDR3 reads TGTGCGGCCAGGGGGACCTCCGAAGGGACTGAAGCTTTCTTT.

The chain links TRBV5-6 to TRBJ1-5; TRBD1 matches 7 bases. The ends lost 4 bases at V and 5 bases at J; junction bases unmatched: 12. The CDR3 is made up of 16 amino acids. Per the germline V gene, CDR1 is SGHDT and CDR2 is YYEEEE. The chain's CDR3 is CASSKGLRQGYQPQHF. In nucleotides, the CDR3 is TGTGCCAGCAGCAAGGGGTTGAGACAGGGCTATCAGCCCCAGCATTTT.

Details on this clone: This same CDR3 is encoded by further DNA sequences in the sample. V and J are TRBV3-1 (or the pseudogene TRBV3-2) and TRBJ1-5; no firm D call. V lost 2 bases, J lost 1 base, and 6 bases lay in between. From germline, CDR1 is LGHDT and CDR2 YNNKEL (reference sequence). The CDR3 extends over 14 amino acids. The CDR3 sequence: CASSQSGSNQPQHF. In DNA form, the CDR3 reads TGTGCCAGCAGCCAATCAGGAAGCAATCAGCCCCAGCATTTT.

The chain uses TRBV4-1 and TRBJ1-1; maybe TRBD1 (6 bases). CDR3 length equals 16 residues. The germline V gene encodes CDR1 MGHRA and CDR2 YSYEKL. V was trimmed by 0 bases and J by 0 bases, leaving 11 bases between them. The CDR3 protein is CASSQDGRGMNTEAFF. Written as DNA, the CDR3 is TGCGCCAGCAGCCAAGATGGCAGGGGTATGAACACTGAAGCTTTCTTT.

Here the CDR3 reads CATSTGPYEQYF. The DNA of the CDR3 is TGTGCCACCTCGACAGGCCCCTACGAGCAGTACTTC. The rearrangement uses TRBV19 and TRBJ2-7; TRBD1 might be the D (6 bases). The V gene's germline CDR1 is LNHDA and CDR2 SQIVND (reference sequence). CDR3 size: 12 residues. Trimming stripped 10 bases from V and 2 bases from J, with 12 bases between.

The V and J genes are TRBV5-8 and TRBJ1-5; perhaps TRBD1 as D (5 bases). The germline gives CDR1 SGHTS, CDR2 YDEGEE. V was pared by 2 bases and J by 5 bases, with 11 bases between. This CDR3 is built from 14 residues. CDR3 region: CASSFRGFHQPQHF. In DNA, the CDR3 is TGTGCCAGCAGCTTTAGGGGTTTCCATCAGCCCCAGCATTTT.

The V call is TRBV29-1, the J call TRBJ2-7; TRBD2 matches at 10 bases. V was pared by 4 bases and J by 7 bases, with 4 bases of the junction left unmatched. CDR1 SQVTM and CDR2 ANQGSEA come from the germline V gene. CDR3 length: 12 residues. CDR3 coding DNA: TGCAGCGTTGTAGAGCGGGGGGGAGAGCAGTACTTC. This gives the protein CSVVERGGEQYF.

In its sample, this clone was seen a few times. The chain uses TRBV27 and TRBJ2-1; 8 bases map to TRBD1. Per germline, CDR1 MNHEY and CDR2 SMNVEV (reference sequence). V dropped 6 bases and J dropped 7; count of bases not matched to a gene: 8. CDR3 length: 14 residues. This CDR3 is CASRRQGMENEQFF. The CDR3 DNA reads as TGTGCCAGCAGGAGACAGGGGATGGAAAATGAGCAGTTCTTC.

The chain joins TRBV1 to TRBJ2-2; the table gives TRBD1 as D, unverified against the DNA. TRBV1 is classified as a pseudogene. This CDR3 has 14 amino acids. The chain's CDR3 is CTSRGHKNTGELFF. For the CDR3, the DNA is TGCACCAGCAGAGGACATAAGAACACCGGGGAGCTGTTTTTT.

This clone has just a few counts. The CDR3 DNA reads as TGCGCCAGCAGCCTGACCTTAGCGGGACTCTACAATGAGCAGTTCTTC. This gives the protein CASSLTLAGLYNEQFF. The V and J genes are TRBV5-1 and TRBJ2-1; 8 bases line up with TRBD2. This CDR3 comprises 16 residues. From germline, CDR1 is SGHRS and CDR2 YFSETQ. The J segment lost 3 bases and the V segment lost 4 bases, leaving 9 bases of the junction unmatched.

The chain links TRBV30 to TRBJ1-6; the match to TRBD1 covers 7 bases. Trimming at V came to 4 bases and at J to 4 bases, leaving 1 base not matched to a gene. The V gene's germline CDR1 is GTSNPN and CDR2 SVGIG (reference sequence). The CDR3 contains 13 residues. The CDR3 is CAWTGGYNSPLHF. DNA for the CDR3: TGTGCCTGGACAGGGGGATATAATTCACCCCTCCACTTT.

CDR3 sequence (DNA): TGTGCCAGCAGCCTATACGTCACAGATACGCAGTATTTT. This sequence encodes CASSLYVTDTQYF. This chain uses TRBV7-3 with TRBJ2-3; no reliable D call. V was clipped by 5 bases and J by 2 bases, with 8 bases between them. The CDR3 consists of 13 residues. Germline CDR1 reads SGHTA; CDR2 reads FQGTGA.

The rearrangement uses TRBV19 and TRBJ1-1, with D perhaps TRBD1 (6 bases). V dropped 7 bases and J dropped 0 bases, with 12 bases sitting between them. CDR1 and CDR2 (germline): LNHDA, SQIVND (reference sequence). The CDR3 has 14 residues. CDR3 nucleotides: TGTGCCAGTACCTGGGGGCAGATGAACACTGAAGCTTTCTTT. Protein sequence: CASTWGQMNTEAFF.

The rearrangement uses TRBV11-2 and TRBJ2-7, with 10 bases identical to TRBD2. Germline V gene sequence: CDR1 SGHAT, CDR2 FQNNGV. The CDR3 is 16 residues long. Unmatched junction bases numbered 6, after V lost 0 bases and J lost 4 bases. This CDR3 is CASSLDLAGVLYEQYF. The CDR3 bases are TGTGCCAGCAGCTTAGACCTAGCGGGGGTCCTATACGAGCAGTACTTC.

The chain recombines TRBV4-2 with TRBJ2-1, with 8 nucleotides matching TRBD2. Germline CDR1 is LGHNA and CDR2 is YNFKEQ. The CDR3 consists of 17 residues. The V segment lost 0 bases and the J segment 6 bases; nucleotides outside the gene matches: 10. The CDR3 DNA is TGTGCCAGCAGCCAAGATAGAGGGACTAGTTATCGCAATGAGCAGTTCTTC. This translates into CASSQDRGTSYRNEQFF.

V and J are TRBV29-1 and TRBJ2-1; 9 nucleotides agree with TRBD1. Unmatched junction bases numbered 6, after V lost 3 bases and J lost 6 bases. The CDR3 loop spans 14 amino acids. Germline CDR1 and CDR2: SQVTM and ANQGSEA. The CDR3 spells CSVEGGTGFNEQFF. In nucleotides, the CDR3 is TGCAGCGTTGAGGGAGGGACAGGGTTCAATGAGCAGTTCTTC.

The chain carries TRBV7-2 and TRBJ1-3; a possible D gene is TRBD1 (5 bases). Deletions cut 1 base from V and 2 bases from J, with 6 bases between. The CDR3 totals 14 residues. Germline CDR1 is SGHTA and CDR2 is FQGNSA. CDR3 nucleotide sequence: TGTGCCAGCAGCTTAGGCAGGGCTGGAAACACCATATATTTT. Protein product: CASSLGRAGNTIYF.

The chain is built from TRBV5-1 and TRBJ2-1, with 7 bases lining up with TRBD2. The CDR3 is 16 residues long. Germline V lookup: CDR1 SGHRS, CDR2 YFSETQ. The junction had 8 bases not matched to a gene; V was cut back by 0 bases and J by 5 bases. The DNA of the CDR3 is TGCGCCAGCAGCTTGGCGGTCCAGCGGGGTGACAATGAGCAGTTCTTC. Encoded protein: CASSLAVQRGDNEQFF.

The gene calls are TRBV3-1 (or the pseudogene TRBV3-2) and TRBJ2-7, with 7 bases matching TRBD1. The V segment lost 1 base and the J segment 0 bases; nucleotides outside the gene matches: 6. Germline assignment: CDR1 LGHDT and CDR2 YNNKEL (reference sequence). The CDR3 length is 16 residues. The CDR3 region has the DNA TGTGCCAGCAGCCAAGTTTGGGACAGAAGCTCCTACGAGCAGTACTTC. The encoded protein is CASSQVWDRSSYEQYF.

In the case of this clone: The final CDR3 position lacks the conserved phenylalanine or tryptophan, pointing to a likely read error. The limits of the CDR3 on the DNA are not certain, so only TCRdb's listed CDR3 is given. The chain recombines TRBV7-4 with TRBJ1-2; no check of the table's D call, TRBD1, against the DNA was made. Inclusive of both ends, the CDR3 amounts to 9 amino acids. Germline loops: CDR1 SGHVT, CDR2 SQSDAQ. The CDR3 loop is CASSLVGPC.

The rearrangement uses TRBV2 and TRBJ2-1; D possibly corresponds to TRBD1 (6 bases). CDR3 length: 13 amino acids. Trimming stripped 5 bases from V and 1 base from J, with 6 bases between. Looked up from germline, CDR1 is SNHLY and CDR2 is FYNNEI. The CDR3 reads CASSTGSYNEQFF. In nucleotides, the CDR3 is TGTGCCAGCAGTACAGGGTCCTACAATGAGCAGTTCTTC.

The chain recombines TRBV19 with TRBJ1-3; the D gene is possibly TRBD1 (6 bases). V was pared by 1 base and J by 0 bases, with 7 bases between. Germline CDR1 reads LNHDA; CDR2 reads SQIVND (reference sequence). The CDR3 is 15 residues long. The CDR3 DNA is TGTGCCAGTAGTATAGCGGACAGCTCTGGAAACACCATATATTTT. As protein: CASSIADSSGNTIYF. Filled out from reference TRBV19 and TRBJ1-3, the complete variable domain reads DGGITQSPKYLFRKEGQNVTLSCEQNLNHDAMYWYRQDPGQGLRLIYYSQIVNDFQKGDIAEGYSVSREKKESFPLTVTSAQKNPTAFYLCASSIADSSGNTIYFGEGSWLTVV.

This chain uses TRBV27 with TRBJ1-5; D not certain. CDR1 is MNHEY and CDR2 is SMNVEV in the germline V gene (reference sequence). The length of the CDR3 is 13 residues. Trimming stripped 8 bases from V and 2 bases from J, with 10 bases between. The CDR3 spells CASRGYGNQPQHF. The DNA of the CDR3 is TGTGCCAGCCGGGGATATGGCAATCAGCCCCAGCATTTT.

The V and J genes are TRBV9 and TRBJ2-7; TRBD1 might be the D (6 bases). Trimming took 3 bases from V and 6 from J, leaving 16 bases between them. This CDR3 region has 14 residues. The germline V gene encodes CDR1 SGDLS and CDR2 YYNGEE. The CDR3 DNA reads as TGTGCCAGCAGCGCCGGGACAACTCCCCTCGAGCAGTACTTC. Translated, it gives CASSAGTTPLEQYF.

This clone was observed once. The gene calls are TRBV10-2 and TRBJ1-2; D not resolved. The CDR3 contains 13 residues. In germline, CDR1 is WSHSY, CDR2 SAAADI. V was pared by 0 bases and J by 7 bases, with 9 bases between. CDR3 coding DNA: TGCGCCAGCAGTGAGTCAAGATATAGTGGCTACACCTTC. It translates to CASSESRYSGYTF.